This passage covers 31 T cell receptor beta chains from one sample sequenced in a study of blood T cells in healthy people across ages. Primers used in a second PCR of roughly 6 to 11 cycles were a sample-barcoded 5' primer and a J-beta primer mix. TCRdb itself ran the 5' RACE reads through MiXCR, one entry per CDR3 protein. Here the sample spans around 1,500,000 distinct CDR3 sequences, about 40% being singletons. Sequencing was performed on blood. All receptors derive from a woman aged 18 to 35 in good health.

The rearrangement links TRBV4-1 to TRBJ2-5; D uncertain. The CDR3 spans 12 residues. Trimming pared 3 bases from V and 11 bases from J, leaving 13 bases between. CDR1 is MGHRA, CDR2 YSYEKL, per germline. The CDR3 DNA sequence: TGCGCCAGCAGCCATATTCACGATGAGCAGTACTTC. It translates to CASSHIHDEQYF.

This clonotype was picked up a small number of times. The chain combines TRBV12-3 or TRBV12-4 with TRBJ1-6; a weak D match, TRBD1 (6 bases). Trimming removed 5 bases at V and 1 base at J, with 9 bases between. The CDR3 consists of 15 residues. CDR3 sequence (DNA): TGTGCCAGCAGTAGGGGGGGATCCTATAATTCACCCCTCCACTTT. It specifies CASSRGGSYNSPLHF.

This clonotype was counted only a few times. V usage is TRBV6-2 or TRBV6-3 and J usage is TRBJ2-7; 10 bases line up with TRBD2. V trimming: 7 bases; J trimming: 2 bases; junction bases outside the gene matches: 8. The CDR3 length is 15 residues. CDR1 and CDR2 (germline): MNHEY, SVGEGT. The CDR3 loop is CASTVAGGNTYEQYF. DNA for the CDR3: TGTGCCAGCACCGTAGCGGGAGGTAACACCTACGAGCAGTACTTC.

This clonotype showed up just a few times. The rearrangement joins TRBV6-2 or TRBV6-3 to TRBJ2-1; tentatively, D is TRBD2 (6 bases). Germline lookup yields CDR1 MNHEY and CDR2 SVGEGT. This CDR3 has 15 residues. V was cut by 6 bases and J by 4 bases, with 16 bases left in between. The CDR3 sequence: CASSKGTERYNEQFF. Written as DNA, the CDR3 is TGTGCCAGCAGCAAAGGGACTGAACGGTACAATGAGCAGTTCTTC.

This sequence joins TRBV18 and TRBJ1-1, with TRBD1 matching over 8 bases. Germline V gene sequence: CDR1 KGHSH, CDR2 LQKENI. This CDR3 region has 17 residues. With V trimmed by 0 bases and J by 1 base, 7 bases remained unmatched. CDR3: CASSPPSTGGKNTEAFF. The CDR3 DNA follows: TGTGCCAGCTCACCACCGTCTACAGGGGGAAAGAACACTGAAGCTTTCTTT. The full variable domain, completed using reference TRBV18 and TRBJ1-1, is NAGVMQNPRHLVRRRGQEARLRCSPMKGHSHVYWYRQLPEEGLKFMVYLQKENIIDESGMPKERFSAEFPKEGPSILRIQQVVRGDSAAYFCASSPPSTGGKNTEAFFGQGTRLTVV.

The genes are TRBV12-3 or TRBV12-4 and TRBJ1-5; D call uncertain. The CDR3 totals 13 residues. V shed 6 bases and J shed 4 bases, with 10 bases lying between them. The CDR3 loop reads CASSPVQNQPQHF. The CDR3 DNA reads TGTGCCAGCAGCCCTGTTCAGAATCAGCCCCAGCATTTT.

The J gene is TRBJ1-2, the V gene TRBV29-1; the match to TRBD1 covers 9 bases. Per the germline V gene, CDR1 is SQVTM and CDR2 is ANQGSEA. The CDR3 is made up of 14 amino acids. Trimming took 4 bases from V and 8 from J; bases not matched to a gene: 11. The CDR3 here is CSVGGQGLSWGYTF. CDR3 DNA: TGCAGCGTTGGAGGACAGGGGCTCTCATGGGGCTACACCTTC. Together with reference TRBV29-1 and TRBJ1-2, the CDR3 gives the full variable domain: SAVISQKPSRDICQRGTSLTIQCQVDSQVTMMFWYRQQPGQSLTLIATANQGSEATYESGFVIDKFPISRPNLTFSTLTVSNMSPEDSSIYLCSVGGQGLSWGYTFGSGTRLTVV.

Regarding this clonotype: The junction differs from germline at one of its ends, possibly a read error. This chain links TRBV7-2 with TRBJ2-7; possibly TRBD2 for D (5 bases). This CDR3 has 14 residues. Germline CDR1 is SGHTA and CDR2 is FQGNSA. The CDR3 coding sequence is TGTGCCAGCAGCCGAGGACTTTCCTCCTACGAGCAGCACTTC. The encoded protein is CASSRGLSSYEQHF.

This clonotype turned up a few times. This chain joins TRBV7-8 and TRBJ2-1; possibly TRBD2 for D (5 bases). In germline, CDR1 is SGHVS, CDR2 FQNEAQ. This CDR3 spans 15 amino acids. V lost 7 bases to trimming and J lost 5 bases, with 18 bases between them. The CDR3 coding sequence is TGTGCCAGCACGAAAGAAGGAGGTCGTCACAATGAGCAGTTCTTC. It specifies CASTKEGGRHNEQFF.

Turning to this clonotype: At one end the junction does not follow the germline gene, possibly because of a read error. The CDR3 region is CSARDPQGTGAFF. The CDR3 nucleotides are TGCAGTGCTAGAGACCCCCAGGGAACTGGAGCTTTCTTT. V gene TRBV20-1 combines with J gene TRBJ1-1; D is perhaps TRBD1 (5 bases). Germline V lookup: CDR1 DFQATT, CDR2 SNEGSKA (reference sequence). This CDR3 is built from 13 residues.

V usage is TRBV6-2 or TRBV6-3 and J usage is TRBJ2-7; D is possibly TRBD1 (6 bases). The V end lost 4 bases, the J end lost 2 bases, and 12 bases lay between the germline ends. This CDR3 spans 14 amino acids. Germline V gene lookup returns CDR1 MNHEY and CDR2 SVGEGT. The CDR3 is CASSSQAGAYEQYF. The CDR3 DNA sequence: TGTGCCAGCAGTTCCCAAGCAGGGGCCTACGAGCAGTACTTC.

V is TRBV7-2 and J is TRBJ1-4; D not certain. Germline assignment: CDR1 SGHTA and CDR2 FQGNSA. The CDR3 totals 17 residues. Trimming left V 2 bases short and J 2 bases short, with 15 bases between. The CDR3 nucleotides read TGTGCCAGCAGCTTATTCGGTCGCTACCAGACTAATGAAAAACTGTTTTTT. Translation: CASSLFGRYQTNEKLFF.

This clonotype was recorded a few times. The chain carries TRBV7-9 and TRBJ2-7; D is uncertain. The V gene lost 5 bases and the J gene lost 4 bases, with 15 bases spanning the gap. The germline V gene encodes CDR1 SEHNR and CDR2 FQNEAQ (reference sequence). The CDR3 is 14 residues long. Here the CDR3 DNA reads TGTGCCAGCAGCGGGTGGCTGGCTCCGTACGAGCAGTACTTC. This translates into CASSGWLAPYEQYF.

The CDR3 here is CASNKPEGGLSNQPQHF. The DNA of the CDR3 is TGTGCCAGCAATAAGCCTGAGGGGGGTTTAAGCAATCAGCCCCAGCATTTT. V is TRBV6-1 and J is TRBJ1-5, with TRBD1 as a possible D gene (6 bases). The length of the CDR3 is 17 residues. V was trimmed by 7 bases and J by 1 base, leaving 20 bases between them. Germline-derived CDR1 and CDR2 are MNHNS and SASEGT.

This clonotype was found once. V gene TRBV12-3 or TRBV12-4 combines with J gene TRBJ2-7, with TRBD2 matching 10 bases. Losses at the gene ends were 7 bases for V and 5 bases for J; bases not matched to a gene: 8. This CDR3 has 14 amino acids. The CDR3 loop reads CASTKSGRENEQYF. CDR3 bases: TGTGCCAGCACCAAAAGCGGGAGGGAAAACGAGCAGTACTTC.

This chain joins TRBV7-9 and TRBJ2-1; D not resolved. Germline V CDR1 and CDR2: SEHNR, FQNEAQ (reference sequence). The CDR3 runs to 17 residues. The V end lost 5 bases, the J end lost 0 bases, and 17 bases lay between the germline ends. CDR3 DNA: TGTGCCAGCAGCCCTCGCGTAGACCGAAGCTCCTACAATGAGCAGTTCTTC. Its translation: CASSPRVDRSSYNEQFF.

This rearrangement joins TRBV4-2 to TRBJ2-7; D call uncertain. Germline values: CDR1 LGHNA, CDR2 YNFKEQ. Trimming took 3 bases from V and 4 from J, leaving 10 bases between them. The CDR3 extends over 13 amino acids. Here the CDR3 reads CASSHPTPYEQYF. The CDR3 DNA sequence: TGTGCCAGCAGCCACCCCACCCCTTACGAGCAGTACTTC.

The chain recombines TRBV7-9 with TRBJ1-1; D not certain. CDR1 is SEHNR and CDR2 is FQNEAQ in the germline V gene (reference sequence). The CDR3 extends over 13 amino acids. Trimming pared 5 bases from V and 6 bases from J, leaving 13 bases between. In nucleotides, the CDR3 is TGTGCCAGCAGCCGGGAGCCTGTCGCTGAAGCTTTCTTT. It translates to CASSREPVAEAFF.

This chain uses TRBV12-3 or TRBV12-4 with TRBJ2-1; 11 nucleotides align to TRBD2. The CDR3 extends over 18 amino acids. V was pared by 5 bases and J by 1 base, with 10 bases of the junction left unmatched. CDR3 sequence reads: CASSLPRSSGGSYNEQFF. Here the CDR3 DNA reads TGTGCCAGCAGTCTCCCCCGGTCTAGCGGGGGGTCCTACAATGAGCAGTTCTTC.

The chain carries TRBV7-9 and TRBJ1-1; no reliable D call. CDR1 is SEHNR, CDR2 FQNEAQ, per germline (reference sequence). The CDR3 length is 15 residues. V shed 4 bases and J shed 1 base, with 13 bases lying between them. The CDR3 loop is CASSWRPSGNTEAFF. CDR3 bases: TGTGCCAGCAGCTGGCGGCCGAGCGGGAACACTGAAGCTTTCTTT. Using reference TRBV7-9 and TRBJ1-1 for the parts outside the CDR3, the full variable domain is DTGVSQNPRHKITKRGQNVTFRCDPISEHNRLYWYRQTLGQGPEFLTYFQNEAQLEKSRLLSDRFSAERPKGSFSTLEIQRTEQGDSAMYLCASSWRPSGNTEAFFGQGTRLTVV.

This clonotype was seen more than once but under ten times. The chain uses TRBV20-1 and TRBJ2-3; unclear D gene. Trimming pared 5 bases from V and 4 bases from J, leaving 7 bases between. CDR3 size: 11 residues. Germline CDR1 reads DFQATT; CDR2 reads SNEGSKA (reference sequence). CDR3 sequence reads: CSAAPADTQYF. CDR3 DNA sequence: TGCAGTGCTGCCCCTGCAGATACGCAGTATTTT.

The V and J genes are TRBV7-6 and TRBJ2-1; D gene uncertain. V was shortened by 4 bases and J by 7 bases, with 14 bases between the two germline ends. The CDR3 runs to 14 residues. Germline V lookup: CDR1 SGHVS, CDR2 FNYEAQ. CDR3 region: CASSYGHQGNEQFF. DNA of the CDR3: TGTGCCAGCAGCTACGGGCATCAAGGGAATGAGCAGTTCTTC.

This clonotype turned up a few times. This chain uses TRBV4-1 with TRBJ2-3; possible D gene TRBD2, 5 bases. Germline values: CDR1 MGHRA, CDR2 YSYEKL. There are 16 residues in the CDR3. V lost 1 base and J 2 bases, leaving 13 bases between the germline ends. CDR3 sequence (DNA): TGCGCCAGCAGCCAAGCCCCGAGCGGAACCACAGATACGCAGTATTTT. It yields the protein CASSQAPSGTTDTQYF.

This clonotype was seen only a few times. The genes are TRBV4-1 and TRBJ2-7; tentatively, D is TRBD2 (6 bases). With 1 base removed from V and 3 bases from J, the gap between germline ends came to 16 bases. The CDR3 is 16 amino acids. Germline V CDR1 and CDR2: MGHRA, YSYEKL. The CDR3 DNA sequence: TGCGCCAGCAGCCAAGTTGACGGGAGTAAGATCTACGAGCAGTACTTC. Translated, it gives CASSQVDGSKIYEQYF.

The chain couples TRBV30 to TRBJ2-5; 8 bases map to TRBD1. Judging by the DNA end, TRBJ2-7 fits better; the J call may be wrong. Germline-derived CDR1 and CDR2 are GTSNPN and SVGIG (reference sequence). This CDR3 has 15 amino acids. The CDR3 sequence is CAWSQEDRVGDEQYF. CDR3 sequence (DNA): TGTGCCTGGAGCCAGGAGGACAGGGTCGGGGACGAGCAGTACTTC.

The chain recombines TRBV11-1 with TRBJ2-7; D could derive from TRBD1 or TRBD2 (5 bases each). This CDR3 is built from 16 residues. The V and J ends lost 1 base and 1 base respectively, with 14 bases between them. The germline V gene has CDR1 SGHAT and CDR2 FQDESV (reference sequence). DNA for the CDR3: TGTGCCAGCAGCTTAGGGAGCCGGGGCCTTTCCTACGAGCAGTACTTC. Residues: CASSLGSRGLSYEQYF.

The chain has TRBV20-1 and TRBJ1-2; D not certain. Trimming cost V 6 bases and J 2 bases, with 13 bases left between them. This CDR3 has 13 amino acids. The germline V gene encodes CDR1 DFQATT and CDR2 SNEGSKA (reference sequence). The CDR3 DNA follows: TGCAGTGCCGGCGGAGTTACGAACTATGGCTACACCTTC. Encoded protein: CSAGGVTNYGYTF.

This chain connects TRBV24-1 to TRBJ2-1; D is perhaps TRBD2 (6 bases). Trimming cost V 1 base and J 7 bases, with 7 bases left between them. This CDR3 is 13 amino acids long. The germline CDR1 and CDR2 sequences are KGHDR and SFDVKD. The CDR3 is CATSDFGGNEQFF. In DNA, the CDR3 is TGTGCCACCAGTGATTTTGGAGGGAATGAGCAGTTCTTC.

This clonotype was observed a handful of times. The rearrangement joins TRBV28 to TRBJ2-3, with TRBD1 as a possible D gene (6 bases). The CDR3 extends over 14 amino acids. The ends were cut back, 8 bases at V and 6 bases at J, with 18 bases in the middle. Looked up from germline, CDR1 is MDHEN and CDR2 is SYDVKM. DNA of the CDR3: TGTGCCAGCGGTGGACAGTTGTGGGAGGATACGCAGTATTTT. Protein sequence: CASGGQLWEDTQYF.

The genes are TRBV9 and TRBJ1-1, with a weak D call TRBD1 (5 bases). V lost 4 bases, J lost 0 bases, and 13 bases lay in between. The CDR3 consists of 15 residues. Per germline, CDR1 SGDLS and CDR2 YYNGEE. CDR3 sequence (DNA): TGTGCCAGCAGCCTTTGGGACGGGATGAACACTGAAGCTTTCTTT. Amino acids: CASSLWDGMNTEAFF.

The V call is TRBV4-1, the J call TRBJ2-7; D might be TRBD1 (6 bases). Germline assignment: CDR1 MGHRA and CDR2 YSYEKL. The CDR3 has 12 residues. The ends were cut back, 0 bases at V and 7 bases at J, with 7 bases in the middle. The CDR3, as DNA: TGCGCCAGCAGCCAAGATCAGGGGGAGCAGTACTTC. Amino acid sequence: CASSQDQGEQYF.